The present entry profiles one T cell receptor beta chain with its context. Looked up from germline, CDR1 is MDHEN and CDR2 is SYDVKM. Trimming took 7 bases from V and 1 from J, leaving 10 bases between them. The CDR3 extends over 13 amino acids. As processed by the authors: Estimates of nucleated cell counts were drawn from the amplification of reference gene primers. Method: immunoSEQ multiplex PCR; TCRdb's copy keeps in-frame clones and lacks some. V and J calls and clone size are copied from that table; D and trimming were computed from the DNA. This sample has some 120,000 clones; approximately 83% occur once, and the top ten carry approximately 30%. The data were taken from a study of blood T cell repertoires in COVID-19. Turning to the study itself: PBMCs, B-cell-depleted T cells, or T cells provided the cDNA or gDNA that made up the material.

This sequence joins TRBV28 and TRBJ1-1, with D possibly TRBD1 on 5 matching bases. This TCR came from a woman of 80 years or more with acute or convalescent COVID-19. Sequenced material: peripheral blood. CDR3 sequence reads: CASTRQTNTEAFF. In DNA form, the CDR3 reads TGTGCCAGCACAAGACAGACGAACACTGAAGCTTTCTTT. The full variable domain, its missing parts supplied by reference TRBV28 and TRBJ1-1, is DVKVTQSSRYLVKRTGEKVFLECVQDMDHENMFWYRQDPGLGLRLIYFSYDVKMKEKGDIPEGYSVSREKKERFSLILESASTNQTSMYLCASTRQTNTEAFFGQGTRLTVV.